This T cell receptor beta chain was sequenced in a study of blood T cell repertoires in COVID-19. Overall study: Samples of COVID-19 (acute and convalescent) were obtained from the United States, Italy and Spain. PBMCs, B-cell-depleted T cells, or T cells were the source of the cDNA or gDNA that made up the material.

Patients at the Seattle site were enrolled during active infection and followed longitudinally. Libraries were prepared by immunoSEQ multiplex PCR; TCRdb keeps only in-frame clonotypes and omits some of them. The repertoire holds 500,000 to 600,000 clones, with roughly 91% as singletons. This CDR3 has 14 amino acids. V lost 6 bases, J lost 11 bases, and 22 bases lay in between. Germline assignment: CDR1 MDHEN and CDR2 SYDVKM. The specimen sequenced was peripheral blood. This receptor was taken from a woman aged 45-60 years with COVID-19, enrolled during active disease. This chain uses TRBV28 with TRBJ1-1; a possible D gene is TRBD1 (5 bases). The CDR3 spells CASSPQRQTKEAFF. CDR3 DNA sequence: TGTGCCAGCAGCCCCCAACGACAGACCAAAGAGGCTTTCTTT.